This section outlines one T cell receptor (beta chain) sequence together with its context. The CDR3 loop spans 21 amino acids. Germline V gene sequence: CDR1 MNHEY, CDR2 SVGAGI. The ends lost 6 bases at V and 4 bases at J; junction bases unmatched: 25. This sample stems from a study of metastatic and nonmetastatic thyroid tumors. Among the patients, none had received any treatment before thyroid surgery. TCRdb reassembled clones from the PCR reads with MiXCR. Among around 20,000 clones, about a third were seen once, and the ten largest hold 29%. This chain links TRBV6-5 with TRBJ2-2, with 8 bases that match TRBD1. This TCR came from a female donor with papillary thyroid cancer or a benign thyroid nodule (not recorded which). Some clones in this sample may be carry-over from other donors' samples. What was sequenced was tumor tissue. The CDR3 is CASRRPFIPRGRSDGTGELFF. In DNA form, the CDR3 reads TGTGCCAGCAGACGGCCCTTCATACCCAGGGGGCGATCGGATGGCACCGGGGAGCTGTTTTTT.